These 14 T cell receptor beta chains share one sample of origin, sequenced in a study of OX40 agonist ivuxolimab in advanced cancers. Sequencing was performed with immunoSEQ multiplex PCR; in TCRdb, only in-frame clones are kept and a portion is missing. The table includes about 71,000 clones, approximately 94% detected once. Sample: CD4+ or CD8+ T cells sorted from blood, taken in a trial of the OX40 agonist ivuxolimab. All receptors derive from an adult with an advanced solid tumor such as melanoma, head and neck, liver or kidney cancer.

This chain joins TRBV19 and TRBJ1-1; D perhaps matches TRBD1 (5 bases). Per the germline V gene, CDR1 is LNHDA and CDR2 is SQIVND (reference sequence). Trimming cost V 10 bases and J 7 bases, with 16 bases left between them. This CDR3 contains 12 residues. CDR3 DNA sequence: TGTGCCACTTACGGGACGGGATATGAAGCTTTCTTT. Its protein product is CATYGTGYEAFF.

A single count supports this clone. This chain uses TRBV4-3 with TRBJ1-1; D is uncertain. V dropped 0 bases and J dropped 5 bases, with 10 bases sitting between them. This CDR3 region has 14 residues. Looked up from germline, CDR1 is LGHNA and CDR2 is YSLEER. The CDR3 region is CASSQDQAGTEAFF. For the CDR3, the DNA is TGCGCCAGCAGCCAAGATCAGGCGGGAACTGAAGCTTTCTTT.

This clone was picked up one time. CDR3 in DNA: TGTGCCAGCAGTTTAGGGCTAGCGGGGGCCACAGATACGCAGTATTTT. Its protein is CASSLGLAGATDTQYF. This sequence joins TRBV27 and TRBJ2-3, with 10 bases that match TRBD2. CDR1 MNHEY and CDR2 SMNVEV come from the germline V gene (reference sequence). V lost 2 bases to trimming and J lost 2 bases; unmatched junction nucleotides: 4. This CDR3 region has 16 residues.

The chain carries TRBV9 and TRBJ1-1; D perhaps matches TRBD1 (6 bases). CDR1 and CDR2 (germline): SGDLS, YYNGEE. With 0 bases removed from V and 1 base from J, the gap between germline ends came to 16 bases. This CDR3 is 17 amino acids long. CDR3 sequence (DNA): TGTGCCAGCAGCGTAGGGGACAACGTGATTTGGAACACTGAAGCTTTCTTT. This sequence encodes CASSVGDNVIWNTEAFF. Drawing the rest from reference TRBV9 and TRBJ1-1, the complete variable domain is DSGVTQTPKHLITATGQRVTLRCSPRSGDLSVYWYQQSLDQGLQFLIQYYNGEERAKGNILERFSAQQFPDLHSELNLSSLELGDSALYFCASSVGDNVIWNTEAFFGQGTRLTVV.

CDR3 sequence: CASSLNRGRTEAFF. CDR3 DNA: TGTGCCAGCAGTTTAAACAGGGGGCGCACTGAAGCTTTCTTT. The rearrangement uses TRBV28 and TRBJ1-1; 9 nucleotides line up with TRBD1. CDR1 is MDHEN, CDR2 SYDVKM, per germline. This CDR3 has 14 amino acids. J lost 4 bases, V lost 2 bases, and 2 bases had no gene match.

V usage is TRBV10-3 and J usage is TRBJ1-1; 9 bases line up with TRBD1. V shed 7 bases, J shed 7 bases, and the junction held 4 bases outside the gene matches. The CDR3 extends over 12 amino acids. CDR1 and CDR2 (germline): ENHRY, SYGVKD. Here the CDR3 reads CAITGDRVEAFF. The CDR3 region has the DNA TGTGCCATCACCGGGGACAGGGTTGAAGCTTTCTTT.

The chain employs TRBV9 and TRBJ1-4, with 10 bases matching TRBD1. V lost 4 bases to trimming and J lost 4 bases; unmatched junction nucleotides: 13. The CDR3 has 18 amino acids. CDR1 is SGDLS, CDR2 YYNGEE, per germline. As DNA, the CDR3 is TGTGCCAGCAGCCCAACCGGGACAGGGGTCCTGATTAATGAAAAACTGTTTTTT. The encoded protein is CASSPTGTGVLINEKLFF.

The chain carries TRBV7-3 and TRBJ2-1; the D gene is possibly TRBD2 (5 bases). The CDR3 runs 15 residues. Germline CDR1 and CDR2: SGHTA and FQGTGA. V lost 1 base to trimming and J lost 0 bases, with 7 bases between them. The CDR3 sequence: CASSLNGDSYNEQFF. CDR3 bases: TGTGCCAGCAGCTTAAACGGGGACTCCTACAATGAGCAGTTCTTC. Supplemented by reference TRBV7-3 and TRBJ2-1, the full variable domain reads GAGVSQTPSNKVTEKGKYVELRCDPISGHTALYWYRQSLGQGPEFLIYFQGTGAADDSGLPNDRFFAVRPEGSVSTLKIQRTERGDSAVYLCASSLNGDSYNEQFFGPGTRLTVL.

The CDR3 here is CASSDTAGGSPLHF. The CDR3 DNA is TGTGCCAGCAGTGATACGGCAGGGGGTTCACCCCTCCACTTT. The rearrangement links TRBV2 to TRBJ1-6, with 7 bases identical to TRBD1. The CDR3 length is 14 residues. Germline CDR1 is SNHLY and CDR2 is FYNNEI. The V segment lost 3 bases and the J segment 9 bases; nucleotides outside the gene matches: 5.

The chain combines TRBV6-5 with TRBJ1-5; TRBD1 matches 7 bases. This CDR3 is 14 amino acids long. Unmatched junction bases numbered 5, after V lost 5 bases and J lost 4 bases. The germline gives CDR1 MNHEY, CDR2 SVGAGI. CDR3 in amino acids: CASSPTGFNQPQHF. CDR3 coding DNA: TGTGCCAGCAGTCCGACAGGGTTTAATCAGCCCCAGCATTTT.

The chain recombines TRBV28 with TRBJ1-1; D is uncertain. The CDR3 consists of 13 residues. Germline V gene data show CDR1 as MDHEN and CDR2 as SYDVKM. Trimming removed 2 bases at V and 3 bases at J, with 7 bases between. Here the CDR3 DNA reads TGTGCCAGCAGTTTAATGGGATACACTGAAGCTTTCTTT. Translating gives CASSLMGYTEAFF. Based on the CDR3 plus reference TRBV28 and TRBJ1-1, the full variable domain is DVKVTQSSRYLVKRTGEKVFLECVQDMDHENMFWYRQDPGLGLRLIYFSYDVKMKEKGDIPEGYSVSREKKERFSLILESASTNQTSMYLCASSLMGYTEAFFGQGTRLTVV.

This chain links TRBV4-3 with TRBJ2-7, with 8 bases matching TRBD1. Trimming at V came to 0 bases and at J to 6 bases, leaving 7 bases not matched to a gene. CDR3 length equals 15 residues. CDR1 is LGHNA, CDR2 YSLEER, per germline. The CDR3 bases are TGCGCCAGCAGCCAAGATACGGCAGGGGGCATCGAGCAGTACTTC. It is translated as CASSQDTAGGIEQYF.

The chain couples TRBV4-1 to TRBJ1-2, with a possible D match to TRBD1 (6 bases). The length of the CDR3 is 15 residues. The germline V gene has CDR1 MGHRA and CDR2 YSYEKL. V lost 1 base, J lost 5 bases, and 14 bases lay in between. The CDR3 coding sequence is TGCGCCAGCAGCCAAGTCCGGGGGGCGGAGTATGGCTACACCTTC. The encoded protein is CASSQVRGAEYGYTF.

The chain has TRBV7-6 and TRBJ1-1, with 7 bases lining up with TRBD1. The CDR3 sequence is 14 residues long. Germline CDR1 is SGHVS and CDR2 is FNYEAQ. J lost 2 bases, V lost 5 bases, and 5 bases had no gene match. CDR3 nucleotides: TGTGCCAGCAGCCCTGGGACAGCCAACACTGAAGCTTTCTTT. Protein sequence: CASSPGTANTEAFF.